The clone carrying this T cell receptor (beta chain) appeared a few times. Its antigen remains unknown. The CDR3 consists of 14 residues. With 1 base removed from V and 8 bases from J, the gap between germline ends came to 14 bases. Per germline, CDR1 MGHRA and CDR2 YSYEKL. The record originates from a study of beta chain features in type 1 diabetes. Study results and caveats: Short templates might get an advantage during PCR, and this would be equal in patients and controls.

Expressed TCRB transcripts were sequenced because the isolated RNA had all been reverse transcribed beforehand. This table comes from immunoSEQ multiplex PCR, and its TCRdb copy is limited to in-frame clones, with some not included. Of fewer than 900,000 clones listed, roughly 16% are singletons. The TCR was taken from a woman aged 18 to 35 in good health. What was sequenced was naive CD4+ T cells from blood. The chain recombines TRBV4-1 with TRBJ1-2, with D unclear. CDR3 loop: CASSQVNGIVGYTF. The CDR3 bases are TGCGCCAGCAGCCAAGTTAATGGAATTGTAGGCTACACCTTC.